The following is a T cell receptor beta chain sequence with its context. Its antigen is not known. A read error may produce the germline difference seen at one junction end. The data were taken from a study of T-cell reconstitution after alpha-beta-depleted transplantation in children. The study's findings and limits: T-cell counts and diversity were attributed mostly to newly produced T cells one year after transplant. About two months after transplant, alpha-beta T cells reportedly came from several hundred expanded graft clones. Some patients showed high day-60 TCRbeta diversity, which derived from surviving recipient T cells and thymic progenitors.

The CDR3 runs 12 residues. The germline V gene has CDR1 LGHDT and CDR2 YNNKEL (reference sequence). Preparation of the TCRbeta library was carried out with unique molecular identifiers. One entry per CDR3 protein, called by TCRdb with MiXCR from the PCR reads. The sample consists of roughly 300,000 distinct CDR3 sequences, 9.5% to 13% of them appearing once. The sequence was collected from a male patient aged 2-15 years who had a stem cell transplant for chronic granulomatous disease, so the T cells may come from the graft donor. The chain combines TRBV3-1 with TRBJ2-1; D gene unclear. The sample here was peripheral blood, taken 180 days after TCRalphabeta/CD19-depleted stem cell transplant. This CDR3 reads CAGSQVLREQFF. DNA of the CDR3: TGTGCCGGCAGCCAAGTATTAAGGGAGCAGTTCTTC.